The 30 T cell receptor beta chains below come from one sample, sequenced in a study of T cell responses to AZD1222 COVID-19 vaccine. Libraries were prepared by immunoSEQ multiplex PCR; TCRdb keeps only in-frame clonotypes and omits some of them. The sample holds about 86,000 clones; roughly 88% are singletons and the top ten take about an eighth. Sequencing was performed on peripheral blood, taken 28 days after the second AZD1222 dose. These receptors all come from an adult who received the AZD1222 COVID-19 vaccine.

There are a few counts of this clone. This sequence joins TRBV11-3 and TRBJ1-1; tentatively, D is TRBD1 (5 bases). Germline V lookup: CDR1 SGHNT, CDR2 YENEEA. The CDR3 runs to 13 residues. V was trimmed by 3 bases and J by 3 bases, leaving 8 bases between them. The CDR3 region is CASSLIGDTEAFF. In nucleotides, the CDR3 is TGTGCCAGCAGCTTGATAGGGGACACTGAAGCTTTCTTT.

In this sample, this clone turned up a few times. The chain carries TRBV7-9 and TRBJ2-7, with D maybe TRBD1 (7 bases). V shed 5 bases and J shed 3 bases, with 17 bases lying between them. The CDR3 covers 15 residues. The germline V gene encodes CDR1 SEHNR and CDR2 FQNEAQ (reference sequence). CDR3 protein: CASSGAGGLNYEQYF. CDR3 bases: TGTGCCAGCAGCGGAGCAGGGGGGTTAAACTACGAGCAGTACTTC.

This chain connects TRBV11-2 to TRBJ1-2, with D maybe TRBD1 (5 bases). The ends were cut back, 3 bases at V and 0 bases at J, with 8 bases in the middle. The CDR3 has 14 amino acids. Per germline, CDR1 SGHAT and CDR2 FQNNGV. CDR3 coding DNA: TGTGCCAGCAGCTTTCCAGGGACTAACTATGGCTACACCTTC. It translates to CASSFPGTNYGYTF.

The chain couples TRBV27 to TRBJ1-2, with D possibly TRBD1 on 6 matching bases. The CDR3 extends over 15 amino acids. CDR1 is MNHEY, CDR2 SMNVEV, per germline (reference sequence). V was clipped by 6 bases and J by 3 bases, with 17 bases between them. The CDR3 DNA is TGTGCCAGCAGATACAGGGCCGCGCCCTACTATGGCTACACCTTC. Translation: CASRYRAAPYYGYTF.

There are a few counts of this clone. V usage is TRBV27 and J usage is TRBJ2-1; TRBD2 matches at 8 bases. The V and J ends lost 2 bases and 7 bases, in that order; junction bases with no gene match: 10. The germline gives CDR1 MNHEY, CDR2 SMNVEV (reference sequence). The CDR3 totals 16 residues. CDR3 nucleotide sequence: TGTGCCAGCAGTTTACCCCAAGGTTCGGGGGGGAATGAGCAGTTCTTC. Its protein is CASSLPQGSGGNEQFF.

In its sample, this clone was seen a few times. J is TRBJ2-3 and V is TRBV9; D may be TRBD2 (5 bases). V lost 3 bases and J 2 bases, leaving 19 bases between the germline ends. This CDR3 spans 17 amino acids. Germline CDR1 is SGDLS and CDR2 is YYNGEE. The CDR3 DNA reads TGTGCCAGCAGCGAAAGAGCGGCGGCGACTATCACAGATACGCAGTATTTT. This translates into CASSERAAATITDTQYF.

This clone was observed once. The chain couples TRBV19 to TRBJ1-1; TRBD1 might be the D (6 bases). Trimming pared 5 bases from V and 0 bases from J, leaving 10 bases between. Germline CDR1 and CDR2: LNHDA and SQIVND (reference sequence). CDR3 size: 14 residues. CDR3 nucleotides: TGTGCCAGTAGTCCAGACAGGCTGAACACTGAAGCTTTCTTT. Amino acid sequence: CASSPDRLNTEAFF.

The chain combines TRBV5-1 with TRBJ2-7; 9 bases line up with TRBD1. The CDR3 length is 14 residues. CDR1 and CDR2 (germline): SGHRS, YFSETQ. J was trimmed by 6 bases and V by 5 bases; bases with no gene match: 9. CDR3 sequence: CASRDGTGISEQYF. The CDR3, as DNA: TGCGCCAGCAGGGATGGGACAGGGATCTCCGAGCAGTACTTC.

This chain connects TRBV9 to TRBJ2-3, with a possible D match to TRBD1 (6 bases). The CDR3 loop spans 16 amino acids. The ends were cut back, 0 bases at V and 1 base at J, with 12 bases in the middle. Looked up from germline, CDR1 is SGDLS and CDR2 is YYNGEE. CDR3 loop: CASSVVPGAGTDTQYF. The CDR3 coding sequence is TGTGCCAGCAGCGTAGTACCAGGGGCCGGCACAGATACGCAGTATTTT.

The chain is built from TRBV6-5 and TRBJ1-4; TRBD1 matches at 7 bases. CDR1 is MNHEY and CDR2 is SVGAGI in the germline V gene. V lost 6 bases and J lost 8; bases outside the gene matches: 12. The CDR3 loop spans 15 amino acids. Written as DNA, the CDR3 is TGTGCCAGCAGAGTATACAGGGGTGGAGAAGAAAAACTGTTTTTT. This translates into CASRVYRGGEEKLFF.

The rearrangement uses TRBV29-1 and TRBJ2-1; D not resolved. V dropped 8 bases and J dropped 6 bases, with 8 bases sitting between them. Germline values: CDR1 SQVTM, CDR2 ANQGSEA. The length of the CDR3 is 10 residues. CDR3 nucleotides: TGCAGCTTCGCAGCCAATGAGCAGTTCTTC. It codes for CSFAANEQFF.

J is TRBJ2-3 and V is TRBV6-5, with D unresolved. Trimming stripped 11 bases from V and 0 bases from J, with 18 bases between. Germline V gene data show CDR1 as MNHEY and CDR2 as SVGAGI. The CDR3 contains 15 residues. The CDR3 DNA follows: TGTGCCCACGCCCGTGGGCCACTAAGCACAGATACGCAGTATTTT. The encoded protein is CAHARGPLSTDTQYF.

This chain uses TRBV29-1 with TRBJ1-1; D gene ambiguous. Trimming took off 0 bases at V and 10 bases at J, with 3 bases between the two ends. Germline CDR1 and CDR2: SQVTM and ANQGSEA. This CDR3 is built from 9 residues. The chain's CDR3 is CSVEDPAFF. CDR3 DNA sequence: TGCAGCGTTGAAGATCCAGCTTTCTTT.

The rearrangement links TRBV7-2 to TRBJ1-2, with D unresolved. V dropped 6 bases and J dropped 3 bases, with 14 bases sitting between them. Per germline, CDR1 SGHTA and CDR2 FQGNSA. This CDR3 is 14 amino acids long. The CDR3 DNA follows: TGTGCCAGCAGATTTTTTGACCGAGACTATGGCTACACCTTC. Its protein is CASRFFDRDYGYTF.

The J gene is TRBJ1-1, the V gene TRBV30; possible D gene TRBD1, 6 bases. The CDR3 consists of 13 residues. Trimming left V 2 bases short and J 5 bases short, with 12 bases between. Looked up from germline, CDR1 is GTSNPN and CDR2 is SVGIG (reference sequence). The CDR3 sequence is CAWSLQGCTEAFF. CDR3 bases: TGTGCCTGGAGTCTACAGGGTTGTACTGAAGCTTTCTTT.

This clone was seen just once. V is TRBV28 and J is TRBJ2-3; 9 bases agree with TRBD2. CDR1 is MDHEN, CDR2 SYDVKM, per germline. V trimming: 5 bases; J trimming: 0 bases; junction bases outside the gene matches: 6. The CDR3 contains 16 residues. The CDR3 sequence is CASSRPSGVSTDTQYF. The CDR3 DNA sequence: TGTGCCAGCAGTCGACCTAGCGGGGTGAGCACAGATACGCAGTATTTT.

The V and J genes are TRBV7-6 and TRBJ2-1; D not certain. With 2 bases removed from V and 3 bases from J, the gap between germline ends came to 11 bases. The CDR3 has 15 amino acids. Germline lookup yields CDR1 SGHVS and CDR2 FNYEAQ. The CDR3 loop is CASSLKVAVYNEQFF. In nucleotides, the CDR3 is TGTGCCAGCAGCTTAAAGGTAGCTGTCTACAATGAGCAGTTCTTC. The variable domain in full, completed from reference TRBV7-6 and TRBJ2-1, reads GAGVSQSPRYKVTKRGQDVALRCDPISGHVSLYWYRQALGQGPEFLTYFNYEAQQDKSGLPNDRFSAERPEGSISTLTIQRTEQRDSAMYRCASSLKVAVYNEQFFGPGTRLTVL.

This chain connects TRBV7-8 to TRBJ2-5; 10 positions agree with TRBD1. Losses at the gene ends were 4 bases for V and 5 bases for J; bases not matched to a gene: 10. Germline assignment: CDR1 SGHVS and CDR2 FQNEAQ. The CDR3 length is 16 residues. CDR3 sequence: CASSYPRQGAQETQYF. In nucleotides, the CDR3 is TGTGCCAGCAGCTACCCGAGACAGGGGGCGCAGGAGACCCAGTACTTC.

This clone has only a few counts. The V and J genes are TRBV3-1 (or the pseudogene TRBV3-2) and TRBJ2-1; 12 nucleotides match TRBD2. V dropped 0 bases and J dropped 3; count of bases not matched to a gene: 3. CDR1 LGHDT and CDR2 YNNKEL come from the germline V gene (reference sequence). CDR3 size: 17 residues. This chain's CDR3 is CASSQELAGGGYNEQFF. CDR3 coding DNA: TGTGCCAGCAGCCAAGAACTAGCGGGAGGAGGCTACAATGAGCAGTTCTTC.

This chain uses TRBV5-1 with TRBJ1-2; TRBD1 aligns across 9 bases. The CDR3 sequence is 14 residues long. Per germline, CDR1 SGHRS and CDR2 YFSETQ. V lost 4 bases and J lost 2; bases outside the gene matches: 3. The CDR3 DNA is TGCGCCAGCAGCACCGGACAGGGGAACTATGGCTACACCTTC. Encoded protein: CASSTGQGNYGYTF.

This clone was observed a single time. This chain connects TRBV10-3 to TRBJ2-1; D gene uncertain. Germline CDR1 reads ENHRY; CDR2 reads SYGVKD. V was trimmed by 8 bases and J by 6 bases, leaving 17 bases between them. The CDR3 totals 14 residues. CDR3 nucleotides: TGTGCCATCTCTAGAGGAGATTCACTCAATGAGCAGTTCTTC. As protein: CAISRGDSLNEQFF.

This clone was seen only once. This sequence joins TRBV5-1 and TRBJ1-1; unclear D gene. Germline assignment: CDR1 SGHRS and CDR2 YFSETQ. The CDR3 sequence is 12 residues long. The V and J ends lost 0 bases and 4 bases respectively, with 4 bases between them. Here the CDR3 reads CASSLVGTEAFF. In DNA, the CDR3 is TGCGCCAGCAGCTTGGTAGGCACTGAAGCTTTCTTT.

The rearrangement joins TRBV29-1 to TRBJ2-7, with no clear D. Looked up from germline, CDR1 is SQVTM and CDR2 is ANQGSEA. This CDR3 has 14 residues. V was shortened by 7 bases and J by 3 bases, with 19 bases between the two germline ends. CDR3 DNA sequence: TGCAGCGCTACCGAATCGGGTCGTGTCTACGAGCAGTACTTC. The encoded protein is CSATESGRVYEQYF.

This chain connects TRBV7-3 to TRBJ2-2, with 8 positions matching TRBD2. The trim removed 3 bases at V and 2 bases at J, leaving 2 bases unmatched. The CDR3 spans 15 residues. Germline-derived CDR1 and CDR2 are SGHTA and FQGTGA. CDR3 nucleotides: TGTGCCAGCAGCTTTAGCGGGGTCAACACCGGGGAGCTGTTTTTT. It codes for CASSFSGVNTGELFF.

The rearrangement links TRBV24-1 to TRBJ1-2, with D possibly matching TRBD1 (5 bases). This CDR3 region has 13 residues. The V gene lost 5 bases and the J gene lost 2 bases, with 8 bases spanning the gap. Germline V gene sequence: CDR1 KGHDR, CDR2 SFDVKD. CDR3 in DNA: TGTGCCACCAGTGGGGGGAGGAACTATGGCTACACCTTC. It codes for CATSGGRNYGYTF.

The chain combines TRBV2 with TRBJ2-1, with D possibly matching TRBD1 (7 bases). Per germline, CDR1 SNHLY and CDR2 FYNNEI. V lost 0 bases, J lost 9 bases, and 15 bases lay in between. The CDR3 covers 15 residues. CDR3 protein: CASSEALQGGGEQFF. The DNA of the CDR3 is TGTGCCAGCAGTGAAGCGCTTCAGGGGGGCGGTGAGCAGTTCTTC.

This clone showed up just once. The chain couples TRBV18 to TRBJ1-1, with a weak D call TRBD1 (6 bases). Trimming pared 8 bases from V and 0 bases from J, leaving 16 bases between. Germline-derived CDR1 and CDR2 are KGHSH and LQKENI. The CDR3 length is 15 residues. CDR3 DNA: TGTGCCAGCGCGGAACAGGGAAGCGTGAACACTGAAGCTTTCTTT. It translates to CASAEQGSVNTEAFF.

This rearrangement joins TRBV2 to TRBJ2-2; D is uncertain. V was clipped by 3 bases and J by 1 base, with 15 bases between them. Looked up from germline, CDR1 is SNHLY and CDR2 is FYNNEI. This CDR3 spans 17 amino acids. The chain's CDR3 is CASSDFRHRLNTGELFF. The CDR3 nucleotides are TGTGCCAGCAGTGACTTTAGGCACCGACTGAACACCGGGGAGCTGTTTTTT. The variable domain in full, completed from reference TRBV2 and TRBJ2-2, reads EPEVTQTPSHQVTQMGQEVILRCVPISNHLYFYWYRQILGQKVEFLVSFYNNEISEKSEIFDDQFSVERPDGSNFTLKIRSTKLEDSAMYFCASSDFRHRLNTGELFFGEGSRLTVL.

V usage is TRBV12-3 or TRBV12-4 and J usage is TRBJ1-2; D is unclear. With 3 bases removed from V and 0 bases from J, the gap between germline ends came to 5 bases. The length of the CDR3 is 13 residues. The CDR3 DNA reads TGTGCCAGCAGTTTCGGGGCTAACTATGGCTACACCTTC. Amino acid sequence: CASSFGANYGYTF.

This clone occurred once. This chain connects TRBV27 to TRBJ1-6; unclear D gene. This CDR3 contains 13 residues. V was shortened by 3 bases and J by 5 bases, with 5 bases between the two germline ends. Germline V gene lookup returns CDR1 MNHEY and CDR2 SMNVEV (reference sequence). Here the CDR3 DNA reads TGTGCCAGCAGTTTGACCGATAATTCACCCCTCCACTTT. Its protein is CASSLTDNSPLHF.